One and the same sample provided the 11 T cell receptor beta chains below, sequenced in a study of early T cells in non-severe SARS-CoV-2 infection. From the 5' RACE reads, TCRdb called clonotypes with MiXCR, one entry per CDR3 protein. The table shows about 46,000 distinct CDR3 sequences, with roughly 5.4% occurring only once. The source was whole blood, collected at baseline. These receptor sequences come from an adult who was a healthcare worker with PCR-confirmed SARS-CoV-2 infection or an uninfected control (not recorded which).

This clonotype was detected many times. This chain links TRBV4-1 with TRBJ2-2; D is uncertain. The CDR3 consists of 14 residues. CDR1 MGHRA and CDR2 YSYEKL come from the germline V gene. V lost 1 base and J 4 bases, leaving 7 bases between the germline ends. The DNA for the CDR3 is TGCGCCAGCAGCCAAGTAACTTCCACCGGGGAGCTGTTTTTT. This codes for CASSQVTSTGELFF.

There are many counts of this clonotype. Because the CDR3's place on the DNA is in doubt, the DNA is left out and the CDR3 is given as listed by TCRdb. CDR3: CISVPEAYRDIRSNLPYEQYF. V gene TRBV7-5 combines with J gene TRBJ2-7; the D segment call TRBD1 is taken from the table without a DNA check. TRBV7-5 is a known pseudogene. Termini included, the CDR3 measures 21 amino acids.

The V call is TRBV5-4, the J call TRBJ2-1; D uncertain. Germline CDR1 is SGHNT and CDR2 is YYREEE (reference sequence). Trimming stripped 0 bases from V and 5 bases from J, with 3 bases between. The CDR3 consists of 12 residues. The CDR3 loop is CASSLGDNEQFF. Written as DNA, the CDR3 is TGTGCCAGCAGCTTGGGGGACAATGAGCAGTTCTTC.

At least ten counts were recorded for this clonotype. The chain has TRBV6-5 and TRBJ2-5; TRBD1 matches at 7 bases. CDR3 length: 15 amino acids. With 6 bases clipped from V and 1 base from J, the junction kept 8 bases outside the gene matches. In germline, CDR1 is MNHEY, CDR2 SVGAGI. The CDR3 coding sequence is TGTGCCAGCAGAACGGGACAGCTGATCCAAGAGACCCAGTACTTC. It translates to CASRTGQLIQETQYF.

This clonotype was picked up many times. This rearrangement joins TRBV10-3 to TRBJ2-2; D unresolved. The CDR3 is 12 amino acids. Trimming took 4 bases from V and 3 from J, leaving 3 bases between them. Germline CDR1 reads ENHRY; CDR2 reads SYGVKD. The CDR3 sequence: CAISADTGELFF. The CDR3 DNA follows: TGTGCCATCAGTGCCGACACCGGGGAGCTGTTTTTT.

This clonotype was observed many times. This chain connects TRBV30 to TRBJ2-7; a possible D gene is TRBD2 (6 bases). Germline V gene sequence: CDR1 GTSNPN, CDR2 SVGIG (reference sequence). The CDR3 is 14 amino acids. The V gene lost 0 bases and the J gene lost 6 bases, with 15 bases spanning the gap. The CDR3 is CAWSVSGEWGEQYF. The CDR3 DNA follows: TGTGCCTGGAGTGTCTCGGGGGAGTGGGGCGAGCAGTACTTC.

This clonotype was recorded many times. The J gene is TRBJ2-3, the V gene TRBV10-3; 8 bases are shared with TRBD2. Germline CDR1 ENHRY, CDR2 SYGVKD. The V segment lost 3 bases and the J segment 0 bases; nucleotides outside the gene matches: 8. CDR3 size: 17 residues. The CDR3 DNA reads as TGTGCCATCAGTGACCACGAGCAGCGGGGGAGCACAGATACGCAGTATTTT. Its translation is CAISDHEQRGSTDTQYF.

CDR3 in amino acids: CASSLGPGLGTTQYF. In DNA form, the CDR3 reads TGTGCCAGCAGCTTAGGACCCGGCCTGGGGACGACCCAGTACTTC. The V call is TRBV7-2, the J call TRBJ2-5, with D possibly called TRBD1 or TRBD2 (5 bases each). Germline V gene data show CDR1 as SGHTA and CDR2 as FQGNSA. The CDR3 length is 15 residues. The V end was cut by 1 base, the J end by 7 bases, with 16 bases between.

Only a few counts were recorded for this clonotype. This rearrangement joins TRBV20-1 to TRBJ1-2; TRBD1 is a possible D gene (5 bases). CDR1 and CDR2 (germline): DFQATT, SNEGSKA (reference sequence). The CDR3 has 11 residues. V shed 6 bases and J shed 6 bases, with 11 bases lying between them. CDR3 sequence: CSAFGTNGYTF. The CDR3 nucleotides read TGCAGTGCCTTCGGGACCAATGGCTACACCTTC.

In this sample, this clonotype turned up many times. The CDR3: CASSPRGRGEAFF. The CDR3 DNA is TGCGCCAGCAGCCCTCGAGGGCGGGGGGAAGCTTTCTTT. The V gene is TRBV5-1, the J gene TRBJ1-1, with D possibly matching TRBD1 (5 bases). Germline CDR1 SGHRS, CDR2 YFSETQ. Trimming stripped 4 bases from V and 8 bases from J, with 15 bases between. The CDR3 sequence is 13 residues long.

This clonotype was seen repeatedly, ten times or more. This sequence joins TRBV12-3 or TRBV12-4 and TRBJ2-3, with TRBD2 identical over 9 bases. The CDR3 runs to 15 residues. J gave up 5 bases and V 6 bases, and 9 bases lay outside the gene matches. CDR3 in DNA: TGTGCCAGCAGAGTTAGCGGGAGTTATGGAGATACGCAGTATTTT. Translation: CASRVSGSYGDTQYF.